These 15 T cell receptor beta chains were all obtained from the same sample, sequenced in a study of blood T cell repertoires in COVID-19. Generated by immunoSEQ multiplex PCR, the TCRdb table keeps only in-frame clones and is missing some. The data show 200,000 to 250,000 clones, roughly 85% seen once. The specimen was peripheral blood. These TCRs come from a man in his forties or fifties with acute or convalescent COVID-19.

The rearrangement links TRBV29-1 to TRBJ1-1, with D tentatively TRBD1 (6 bases). From germline, CDR1 is SQVTM and CDR2 ANQGSEA. There are 14 residues in the CDR3. V was shortened by 4 bases and J by 1 base, with 13 bases between the two germline ends. The CDR3 spells CSVGTGGWNTEAFF. The CDR3 nucleotides read TGCAGCGTTGGGACGGGGGGCTGGAACACTGAAGCTTTCTTT.

This chain joins TRBV7-2 and TRBJ1-2; TRBD1 aligns across 7 bases. V dropped 4 bases and J dropped 3; count of bases not matched to a gene: 5. The CDR3 runs to 14 residues. Looked up from germline, CDR1 is SGHTA and CDR2 is FQGNSA. This CDR3 reads CASSSRQGDYGYTF. The DNA of the CDR3 is TGTGCCAGCAGCTCTAGACAGGGAGACTATGGCTACACCTTC. The variable domain in full, completed from reference TRBV7-2 and TRBJ1-2, reads GAGVSQSPSNKVTEKGKDVELRCDPISGHTALYWYRQSLGQGLEFLIYFQGNSAPDKSGLPSDRFSAERTGGSVSTLTIQRTQQEDSAVYLCASSSRQGDYGYTFGSGTRLTVV.

This clone was seen a few times. This sequence joins TRBV19 and TRBJ1-1; D is ambiguous. There are 16 residues in the CDR3. From germline, CDR1 is LNHDA and CDR2 SQIVND (reference sequence). V was trimmed by 0 bases and J by 4 bases, leaving 15 bases between them. CDR3 coding DNA: TGTGCCAGTAGTATAGATCATGAGGCGTATATCACTGAAGCTTTCTTT. It is translated as CASSIDHEAYITEAFF.

This rearrangement joins TRBV16 to TRBJ1-6, with D maybe TRBD1 (5 bases). Looked up from germline, CDR1 is KGHSY and CDR2 is FQNENV. Trimming took off 0 bases at V and 4 bases at J, with 13 bases between the two ends. The CDR3 totals 17 residues. The CDR3 sequence: CASSQSKNRSYNSPLHF. CDR3 DNA sequence: TGTGCCAGCAGCCAATCAAAGAACAGGAGTTATAATTCACCCCTCCACTTT.

The V and J genes are TRBV6-5 and TRBJ1-1; 9 nucleotides line up with TRBD1. The germline V gene has CDR1 MNHEY and CDR2 SVGAGI. V lost 5 bases, J lost 1 base, and 2 bases stayed unmatched. The CDR3 has 14 residues. For the CDR3, the DNA is TGTGCCAGCAGTATACAGGGGGCGAACACTGAAGCTTTCTTT. This encodes CASSIQGANTEAFF.

The V gene is TRBV11-3, the J gene TRBJ2-1, with TRBD2 as a possible D gene (6 bases). V was trimmed by 3 bases and J by 6 bases, leaving 15 bases between them. CDR1 and CDR2 (germline): SGHNT, YENEEA. The CDR3 consists of 15 residues. The CDR3 spells CASSLRDLSINEQFF. The CDR3 DNA follows: TGTGCCAGCAGCTTGAGGGACTTGTCAATCAATGAGCAGTTCTTC.

In its sample, this clone was seen once. The chain couples TRBV7-3 to TRBJ2-3; D unclear. Between the trimmed V and J ends, which lost 6 bases and 12 bases, there was a span of 19 bases. The CDR3 length is 13 residues. Germline V gives CDR1 SGHTA, CDR2 FQGTGA. The CDR3 loop is CASSLGPTNPQYF. CDR3 nucleotide sequence: TGTGCCAGCAGTTTAGGGCCTACAAACCCCCAGTATTTT.

A few counts support this clone. This chain connects TRBV27 to TRBJ1-6; possibly TRBD1 for D (6 bases). CDR1 MNHEY and CDR2 SMNVEV come from the germline V gene (reference sequence). This CDR3 is 13 amino acids long. V was cut by 6 bases and J by 4 bases, with 7 bases left in between. The CDR3 here is CASSQGYNSPLHF. The CDR3 DNA reads as TGTGCCAGCAGCCAGGGGTATAATTCACCCCTCCACTTT.

V is TRBV9 and J is TRBJ1-2, with D uncertain. The CDR3 is 9 amino acids. Germline V gene sequence: CDR1 SGDLS, CDR2 YYNGEE. Trimming shortened V by 4 bases and J by 14 bases, and 9 bases separated the two germline ends. The CDR3 nucleotides are TGTGCCAGCAGCCCCCGTCGGACCTTC. It yields the protein CASSPRRTF. The full variable domain, in which reference TRBV9 and TRBJ1-2 provide the parts outside the CDR3, is DSGVTQTPKHLITATGQRVTLRCSPRSGDLSVYWYQQSLDQGLQFLIQYYNGEERAKGNILERFSAQQFPDLHSELNLSSLELGDSALYFCASSPRRTFGSGTRLTVV.

This CDR3 reads CATSRDLVQGNGYTF. CDR3 nucleotide sequence: TGTGCCACCAGCAGAGATCTGGTCCAGGGCAATGGCTACACCTTC. The V gene is TRBV15, the J gene TRBJ1-2; possible D gene TRBD1, 5 bases. V was pared by 0 bases and J by 6 bases, with 14 bases between. CDR3 length equals 15 residues. Looked up from germline, CDR1 is LNHNV and CDR2 is YYDKDF (reference sequence).

The chain combines TRBV2 with TRBJ2-7; 9 bases are shared with TRBD1. J lost 4 bases, V lost 0 bases, and 4 bases had no gene match. This CDR3 spans 15 amino acids. Germline V gives CDR1 SNHLY, CDR2 FYNNEI. CDR3 region: CASSEAGQGLYEQYF. The CDR3 bases are TGTGCCAGCAGTGAAGCGGGACAGGGTTTATACGAGCAGTACTTC.

The chain carries TRBV29-1 and TRBJ1-1; D unclear. V was cut by 0 bases and J by 5 bases, with 7 bases left in between. This CDR3 has 12 residues. Germline V gives CDR1 SQVTM, CDR2 ANQGSEA. For the CDR3, the DNA is TGCAGCGTTGAAGAGTCGGGAACTGAAGCTTTCTTT. Its translation is CSVEESGTEAFF.

The V call is TRBV27, the J call TRBJ2-7, with 8 bases that match TRBD1. Trimming at V came to 6 bases and at J to 3 bases, leaving 10 bases not matched to a gene. The CDR3 has 15 residues. Germline V gene lookup returns CDR1 MNHEY and CDR2 SMNVEV (reference sequence). The CDR3 DNA reads TGTGCCAGCAGCCCAAGACAGGGGATCGTCTACGAGCAGTACTTC. Its protein product is CASSPRQGIVYEQYF.

The CDR3 nucleotides are TGTGCCAGCAGCGCCCGGACAGGGTTTGGCTATGGCTACACCTTC. Translated: CASSARTGFGYGYTF. V and J are TRBV9 and TRBJ1-2; 8 bases are a match to TRBD1. The ends lost 3 bases at V and 4 bases at J; junction bases unmatched: 8. The CDR3 totals 15 residues. CDR1 is SGDLS and CDR2 is YYNGEE in the germline V gene.

V is TRBV6-4 and J is TRBJ2-7, with a weak D call TRBD1 (5 bases). The CDR3 loop spans 13 amino acids. Germline CDR1 reads MRHNA; CDR2 reads SNTAGT. Trimming left V 2 bases short and J 2 bases short, with 7 bases between. CDR3 sequence reads: CASSDRGTYEQYF. The CDR3 nucleotides are TGTGCCAGCAGTGACAGGGGAACCTACGAGCAGTACTTC.